These 32 T cell receptor beta chains originate from one sample sequenced in a study of blood T cell repertoires in COVID-19. The protocol was immunoSEQ multiplex PCR, while the TCRdb copy is restricted to in-frame clones and leaves out a portion. The profile covers hundreds of thousands of clones, with about nine tenths appearing a single time and approximately 1.6% taken by the ten largest. Sequences were obtained from PBMCs or T cells enriched from blood (not recorded which). These receptors originate from a middle-aged man who had recovered from COVID-19.

This chain joins TRBV5-1 and TRBJ2-5; possible D gene TRBD1, 5 bases. The CDR3 has 14 residues. V was clipped by 3 bases and J by 2 bases, with 11 bases between them. Germline values: CDR1 SGHRS, CDR2 YFSETQ. In DNA form, the CDR3 reads TGCGCCAGCAGCTCAGGGCTAGGACAAGAGACCCAGTACTTC. This translates into CASSSGLGQETQYF.

The rearrangement uses TRBV20-1 and TRBJ1-1; D ambiguous. This CDR3 region has 11 residues. The germline V gene encodes CDR1 DFQATT and CDR2 SNEGSKA (reference sequence). V was shortened by 3 bases and J by 2 bases, with 4 bases between the two germline ends. CDR3 in DNA: TGCAGTGCTAGGGCCAACACTGAAGCTTTCTTT. This sequence encodes CSARANTEAFF.

V usage is TRBV7-2 and J usage is TRBJ1-2; D is unresolved. Trimming took 5 bases from V and 0 from J, leaving 13 bases between them. CDR3 length equals 15 residues. From germline, CDR1 is SGHTA and CDR2 FQGNSA. For the CDR3, the DNA is TGTGCCAGCAGCCGTGCTGCGGGAGCTAACTATGGCTACACCTTC. This codes for CASSRAAGANYGYTF.

There are a few counts of this clone. This sequence joins TRBV7-9 and TRBJ2-7; TRBD2 aligns across 8 bases. V was pared by 6 bases and J by 2 bases, with 3 bases of the junction left unmatched. The CDR3 length is 13 residues. Germline assignment: CDR1 SEHNR and CDR2 FQNEAQ (reference sequence). The DNA of the CDR3 is TGTGCCAGCAGTTCCGGGAGGGCCTACGAGCAGTACTTC. This codes for CASSSGRAYEQYF.

The chain recombines TRBV6-2 or TRBV6-3 with TRBJ1-5; D uncertain. This CDR3 is built from 14 residues. V was clipped by 5 bases and J by 5 bases, with 13 bases between them. The germline CDR1 and CDR2 sequences are MNHEY and SVGEGT. CDR3 bases: TGTGCCAGCAGTGACGCCGGGGAGCATCAGCCCCAGCATTTT. As protein: CASSDAGEHQPQHF.

The chain couples TRBV18 to TRBJ2-7; 7 bases agree with TRBD2. Per germline, CDR1 KGHSH and CDR2 LQKENI. This CDR3 comprises 16 residues. Trimming took 6 bases from V and 2 from J; bases not matched to a gene: 13. CDR3 coding DNA: TGTGCCAGCTCCGGGGGGAGCGGCACACTAACCTACGAGCAGTACTTC. Amino acids: CASSGGSGTLTYEQYF.

About this clone itself: A read error may produce the germline difference seen at one junction end. This chain connects TRBV7-7 to TRBJ2-2; 8 nucleotides agree with TRBD2. The CDR3 is 15 residues long. CDR1 is SSHAT, CDR2 FNYEAQ, per germline (reference sequence). The CDR3 region is CASSPTSGNTGELFF. The CDR3 DNA is TGTGCTAGCAGCCCCACTAGCGGGAACACCGGGGAGCTGTTTTTT.

This rearrangement joins TRBV7-9 to TRBJ2-1, with 14 bases matching TRBD2. The CDR3 loop spans 18 amino acids. Germline CDR1 is SEHNR and CDR2 is FQNEAQ (reference sequence). The V and J ends lost 5 bases and 5 bases, in that order; junction bases with no gene match: 11. The CDR3: CASSQRLAGGPLDNEQFF. CDR3 DNA: TGTGCCAGCAGCCAAAGACTAGCGGGAGGGCCTTTAGACAATGAGCAGTTCTTC.

The chain couples TRBV12-3 or TRBV12-4 to TRBJ1-1; D is uncertain. V lost 7 bases, J lost 6 bases, and 12 bases lay in between. CDR3 size: 12 residues. The CDR3 is CASTIQFAEAFF. CDR3 bases: TGTGCCAGCACCATTCAGTTCGCTGAAGCTTTCTTT.

For this clone: A read error may account for a junction end that differs from germline. The genes are TRBV5-8 and TRBJ2-1, with D uncertain. Germline CDR1 is SGHTS and CDR2 is YDEGEE. The CDR3 runs to 14 residues. The CDR3 reads CASSFLGSNNEQFF. The CDR3, as DNA: TGTGCCAGCAGCTTCTTGGGCTCCAACAATGAGCAGTTCTTC.

In this sample, this clone turned up once. The chain is built from TRBV2 and TRBJ2-7; 9 bases match TRBD1. V trimming: 7 bases; J trimming: 4 bases; junction bases outside the gene matches: 11. The CDR3 has 15 amino acids. Looked up from germline, CDR1 is SNHLY and CDR2 is FYNNEI. Here the CDR3 reads CASTALLQGAYEQYF. The CDR3 coding sequence is TGTGCCAGCACCGCCTTATTACAGGGGGCGTACGAGCAGTACTTC.

V usage is TRBV30 and J usage is TRBJ1-1, with 9 bases that match TRBD1. This CDR3 has 16 amino acids. Germline CDR1 reads GTSNPN; CDR2 reads SVGIG (reference sequence). V was pared by 1 base and J by 1 base, with 7 bases of the junction left unmatched. CDR3 sequence reads: CAWSAEQGAPNTEAFF. The CDR3 DNA sequence: TGTGCCTGGAGTGCTGAACAGGGGGCGCCGAACACTGAAGCTTTCTTT.

The genes are TRBV28 and TRBJ2-1; 9 bases match TRBD2. This CDR3 comprises 16 residues. In germline, CDR1 is MDHEN, CDR2 SYDVKM. Trimming took 3 bases from V and 8 from J; bases not matched to a gene: 11. The CDR3 region has the DNA TGTGCCAGCAGTTTTCGGGCGGGAGGGCCTCGTGATGAGCAGTTCTTC. It translates to CASSFRAGGPRDEQFF.

This clone was seen only once. An end of the junction does not agree with germline; a read error may underlie this. The DNA for the CDR3 is TGCGCCAGCCGTGACAGGGGGCTGCAGCCCCAGCATTTT. Its protein product is CASRDRGLQPQHF. The rearrangement links TRBV10-2 to TRBJ1-5; 10 bases agree with TRBD1. Germline CDR1 and CDR2: WSHSY and SAAADI. The CDR3 sequence is 13 residues long.

The V call is TRBV4-3, the J call TRBJ2-5, with D perhaps matching TRBD2 (5 bases). Germline V gene lookup returns CDR1 LGHNA and CDR2 YSLEER. There are 16 residues in the CDR3. Between the trimmed V and J ends, which lost 0 bases and 5 bases, there was a span of 16 bases. CDR3 protein: CASSQDARRRGETQYF. The CDR3 region has the DNA TGCGCCAGCAGCCAAGATGCTCGGCGGCGCGGGGAGACCCAGTACTTC.

CDR3 bases: TGTGCCAGCAGCGTAGCTGGGAGCCCCGAGCAGTTCTTC. It codes for CASSVAGSPEQFF. The chain has TRBV9 and TRBJ2-1; tentatively, D is TRBD2 (5 bases). CDR1 is SGDLS, CDR2 YYNGEE, per germline. V lost 0 bases to trimming and J lost 10 bases, with 11 bases between them. CDR3 length: 13 residues.

The genes are TRBV6-2 or TRBV6-3 and TRBJ1-1; TRBD1 might be the D (6 bases). The CDR3 contains 17 residues. Germline CDR1 is MNHEY and CDR2 is SVGEGT. Trimming took off 0 bases at V and 0 bases at J, with 14 bases between the two ends. CDR3 in amino acids: CASSYSGIGTMNTEAFF. CDR3 nucleotide sequence: TGTGCCAGCAGTTACTCCGGAATCGGGACAATGAACACTGAAGCTTTCTTT.

The J gene is TRBJ2-2, the V gene TRBV7-9; D is unclear. Germline V gene sequence: CDR1 SEHNR, CDR2 FQNEAQ (reference sequence). V shed 2 bases and J shed 0 bases, with 7 bases lying between them. The CDR3 spans 15 residues. The CDR3 coding sequence is TGTGCCAGCAGCTTACGTCAGACGAACACCGGGGAGCTGTTTTTT. This translates into CASSLRQTNTGELFF.

DNA for the CDR3: TGTGCCAGCAGCTTGGTTCAGGGAATTTCCAATGAGCAGTTCTTC. This sequence encodes CASSLVQGISNEQFF. V is TRBV5-4 and J is TRBJ2-1, with D perhaps matching TRBD1 (5 bases). The CDR3 runs 15 residues. Germline-derived CDR1 and CDR2 are SGHNT and YYREEE (reference sequence). Trimming stripped 0 bases from V and 6 bases from J, with 13 bases between.

The chain is built from TRBV28 and TRBJ1-2; 9 bases are a match to TRBD1. Germline V gene sequence: CDR1 MDHEN, CDR2 SYDVKM. This CDR3 spans 14 amino acids. J gave up 8 bases and V 1 base, and 5 bases lay outside the gene matches. The CDR3: CASSLSGQGYGYTF. Here the CDR3 DNA reads TGTGCCAGCAGTTTATCGGGACAGGGTTACGGCTACACCTTC.

This clone was picked up one time. The chain joins TRBV5-1 to TRBJ2-2; a weak D match, TRBD2 (6 bases). This CDR3 is 15 amino acids long. Trimming took 0 bases from V and 1 from J, leaving 7 bases between them. The V gene's germline CDR1 is SGHRS and CDR2 YFSETQ. The CDR3 bases are TGCGCCAGCAGCTTGGCGGGACTGAACACCGGGGAGCTGTTTTTT. This encodes CASSLAGLNTGELFF.

This clone showed up just a few times. J is TRBJ2-2 and V is TRBV24-1; TRBD2 matches 7 bases. This CDR3 comprises 16 residues. V was clipped by 3 bases and J by 2 bases; unmatched bases: 5. Germline V gene lookup returns CDR1 KGHDR and CDR2 SFDVKD. CDR3 DNA sequence: TGTGCCACCAGTGATAGGCTAGCGGCCAACACCGGGGAGCTGTTTTTT. This sequence encodes CATSDRLAANTGELFF.

The chain combines TRBV4-2 with TRBJ2-3; 9 bases align to TRBD2. The CDR3 spans 16 residues. With V trimmed by 2 bases and J by 2 bases, 5 bases remained unmatched. Germline CDR1 and CDR2: LGHNA and YNFKEQ. CDR3 coding DNA: TGTGCCAGCAGCCAAACGACTAGCGGTGACACAGATACGCAGTATTTT. It encodes CASSQTTSGDTDTQYF.

This clone came up a few times. The chain employs TRBV3-1 (or the pseudogene TRBV3-2) and TRBJ1-1; TRBD1 matches 9 bases. With V trimmed by 5 bases and J by 5 bases, 3 bases remained unmatched. The CDR3 has 13 amino acids. Germline CDR1 is LGHDT and CDR2 is YNNKEL (reference sequence). The CDR3 spells CASSRTGETEAFF. CDR3 bases: TGTGCCAGCAGCAGGACAGGGGAGACTGAAGCTTTCTTT.

The chain recombines TRBV4-3 with TRBJ2-7, with D possibly being TRBD1 (6 bases). The germline CDR1 and CDR2 sequences are LGHNA and YSLEER. Trimming pared 2 bases from V and 3 bases from J, leaving 14 bases between. The CDR3 covers 15 residues. For the CDR3, the DNA is TGCGCCAGCAGCCAATTCTGGGGGCAAATCTACGAGCAGTACTTC. It codes for CASSQFWGQIYEQYF.

About this clone itself: Lacking the conserved final phenylalanine or tryptophan, this CDR3 likely reflects a read error. The DNA is left out, because the CDR3 cannot be placed on it with certainty; the CDR3 is given as TCRdb lists it. CDR3 in amino acids: CASSIRHLEPI. The V and J genes are TRBV5-1 and TRBJ2-7; the D call TRBD1 from the table was never checked on the DNA. Germline assignment: CDR1 SGHRS and CDR2 YFSETQ. The CDR3 is 11 residues long, counting both termini.

J is TRBJ2-7 and V is TRBV2; 9 bases align to TRBD1. This CDR3 is built from 14 residues. J lost 6 bases, V lost 8 bases, and 11 bases had no gene match. Germline loops: CDR1 SNHLY, CDR2 FYNNEI. The CDR3 nucleotides are TGTGCCAGCGTTGTCGGGACAGGGTCGGGCGAGCAGTACTTC. Translated: CASVVGTGSGEQYF.

The genes are TRBV6-5 and TRBJ1-5; D call uncertain. Trimming left V 6 bases short and J 6 bases short, with 12 bases between. Germline CDR1 is MNHEY and CDR2 is SVGAGI. This CDR3 comprises 13 residues. The CDR3 bases are TGTGCCAGCAGCTCCGATGACATTCAGCCCCAGCATTTT. As protein: CASSSDDIQPQHF.

The chain joins TRBV3-1 (or the pseudogene TRBV3-2) to TRBJ1-1, with 11 bases fitting TRBD1. CDR3 length equals 13 residues. Germline loops: CDR1 LGHDT, CDR2 YNNKEL (reference sequence). Losses at the gene ends were 4 bases for V and 10 bases for J; bases not matched to a gene: 5. For the CDR3, the DNA is TGTGCCAGCAGCCGGACAGGGGGCCTGGTAGCTTTCTTT. As protein: CASSRTGGLVAFF.

This chain joins TRBV4-2 and TRBJ2-3; D unclear. Trimming pared 0 bases from V and 0 bases from J, leaving 13 bases between. This CDR3 spans 17 amino acids. In germline, CDR1 is LGHNA, CDR2 YNFKEQ. CDR3 coding DNA: TGTGCCAGCAGCCAAGATGGTGGTAGTTGGAGCACAGATACGCAGTATTTT. It yields the protein CASSQDGGSWSTDTQYF.

The genes are TRBV28 and TRBJ1-1; 7 bases are a match to TRBD1. Germline lookup yields CDR1 MDHEN and CDR2 SYDVKM. The CDR3 runs 15 residues. V gave up 1 base and J gave up 3 bases; unmatched junction bases: 5. The CDR3, as DNA: TGTGCCAGCAGTTTATACGCCAGGGGGGACACTGAAGCTTTCTTT. It encodes CASSLYARGDTEAFF.

The chain links TRBV10-3 to TRBJ2-7; 8 bases agree with TRBD2. This CDR3 region has 14 residues. Germline V CDR1 and CDR2: ENHRY, SYGVKD. Trimming cost V 9 bases and J 6 bases; bases outside gene matches: 13. The CDR3 spells CAIHPSGGKAEQYF. CDR3 nucleotides: TGTGCCATTCATCCTTCGGGGGGGAAGGCCGAGCAGTACTTC.